Following are 9 T cell receptor beta chains from one sample sequenced in a study of T cells in Graves' hyperthyroidism and ophthalmopathy. The investigators amplified TCR beta CDR3 regions from RNA transcripts. During a first-round RT-PCR of the TCR CDR3, the HTBI primer set was used. Each CDR3 protein is one row after TCRdb ran MiXCR on the multiplex PCR reads. The table includes about 560,000 distinct CDR3 sequences, 15% to 20% detected once. Sequencing was carried out using blood. These receptors were obtained from a woman younger than 35 with Graves' hyperthyroidism.

The table lists this clonotype with a few counts. This chain uses TRBV7-6 with TRBJ1-4; weak D call: TRBD1 (6 bases). V was pared by 5 bases and J by 4 bases, with 11 bases between. Germline CDR1 is SGHVS and CDR2 is FNYEAQ. There are 14 residues in the CDR3. The CDR3 DNA reads as TGTGCCAGCAGCCTGGGGGCATTTAATGAAAAACTGTTTTTT. Translation: CASSLGAFNEKLFF.

In this sample, this clonotype turned up many times. The chain carries TRBV4-1 and TRBJ1-5; unclear D gene. The V end was cut by 1 base, the J end by 1 base, with 14 bases between. Looked up from germline, CDR1 is MGHRA and CDR2 is YSYEKL. This CDR3 region has 17 residues. CDR3 sequence reads: CASSQGHEALSNQPQHF. DNA for the CDR3: TGCGCCAGCAGCCAAGGACACGAGGCACTCAGCAATCAGCCCCAGCATTTT.

Ten or more counts support this clonotype. This sequence joins TRBV11-3 and TRBJ2-7, with 7 bases identical to TRBD1. CDR1 SGHNT and CDR2 YENEEA come from the germline V gene. V was clipped by 5 bases and J by 5 bases; unmatched bases: 6. The CDR3 has 13 residues. CDR3 amino acids: CASSLRQGHEQYF. The CDR3, as DNA: TGTGCCAGCAGCCTACGACAGGGTCACGAGCAGTACTTC.

This clonotype was picked up many times. V usage is TRBV20-1 and J usage is TRBJ2-7, with a weak D call TRBD2 (6 bases). Germline CDR1 DFQATT, CDR2 SNEGSKA (reference sequence). V was trimmed by 6 bases and J by 2 bases, leaving 17 bases between them. This CDR3 comprises 14 residues. CDR3 in amino acids: CSANPTSFPYEQYF. DNA for the CDR3: TGCAGTGCAAATCCGACTAGTTTTCCCTACGAGCAGTACTTC.

The chain combines TRBV7-9 with TRBJ1-2; no definite D call. Germline loops: CDR1 SEHNR, CDR2 FQNEAQ (reference sequence). V lost 5 bases, J lost 3 bases, and 16 bases lay in between. There are 15 residues in the CDR3. The CDR3 protein is CASSPQAGNDYGYTF. In DNA, the CDR3 is TGTGCCAGCAGCCCCCAAGCGGGGAACGACTATGGCTACACCTTC.

The chain carries TRBV12-3 or TRBV12-4 and TRBJ1-2, with 8 bases fitting TRBD1. The CDR3 runs 17 residues. V lost 3 bases, J lost 3 bases, and 12 bases stayed unmatched. The CDR3 nucleotides read TGTGCCAGCAGTTTGGGTACAGGGGGGGCCTTCGACTATGGCTACACCTTC. It is translated as CASSLGTGGAFDYGYTF.

This chain joins TRBV27 and TRBJ2-3; 13 nucleotides align to TRBD2. Germline V CDR1 and CDR2: MNHEY, SMNVEV (reference sequence). This CDR3 is 17 amino acids long. The V segment lost 7 bases and the J segment 4 bases; nucleotides outside the gene matches: 11. CDR3: CASNRRLAGGVADTQYF. CDR3 DNA sequence: TGTGCCAGCAATCGCAGACTAGCGGGAGGTGTTGCAGATACGCAGTATTTT.

This clonotype occurred many times. The genes are TRBV2 and TRBJ1-2, with 12 bases aligning to TRBD1. Per germline, CDR1 SNHLY and CDR2 FYNNEI. The CDR3 runs 15 residues. V shed 6 bases, J shed 0 bases, and the junction held 2 bases outside the gene matches. The CDR3 sequence: CASRGDRGPNYGYTF. The CDR3 DNA reads TGTGCCAGCAGGGGGGACAGGGGGCCTAACTATGGCTACACCTTC.

This clonotype was picked up a small number of times. The chain joins TRBV5-1 to TRBJ2-1; no reliable D call. V shed 4 bases and J shed 4 bases, with 9 bases lying between them. Germline V gives CDR1 SGHRS, CDR2 YFSETQ. The CDR3 consists of 13 residues. The chain's CDR3 is CASSVGGYNEQFF. The CDR3 region has the DNA TGCGCCAGCAGCGTGGGTGGTTACAATGAGCAGTTCTTC.